Each of the 28 T cell receptor beta chains below was sequenced from the same sample in a study of OX40 agonist ivuxolimab in advanced cancers. Sequencing was performed with immunoSEQ multiplex PCR; in TCRdb, only in-frame clones are kept and a portion is missing. The repertoire includes around 110,000 clones, about nine tenths of them detected once, and 0.48% sits in the top ten. The sample here was CD4+ or CD8+ T cells sorted from blood, taken in a trial of the OX40 agonist ivuxolimab. The receptors were sampled from an adult with an advanced solid tumor such as melanoma, head and neck, liver or kidney cancer.

The rearrangement links TRBV11-2 to TRBJ2-7, with D perhaps matching TRBD2 (5 bases). The germline V gene encodes CDR1 SGHAT and CDR2 FQNNGV. The length of the CDR3 is 15 residues. The V end lost 2 bases, the J end lost 7 bases, and 18 bases lay between the germline ends. The CDR3 bases are TGTGCCAGCAGCTTAACGGGGTGGTGGGCTGGGGAGCAGTACTTC. Translating gives CASSLTGWWAGEQYF. The full variable domain, in which reference TRBV11-2 and TRBJ2-7 provide the parts outside the CDR3, is EAGVAQSPRYKIIEKRQSVAFWCNPISGHATLYWYQQILGQGPKLLIQFQNNGVVDDSQLPKDRFSAERLKGVDSTLKIQPAKLEDSAVYLCASSLTGWWAGEQYFGPGTRLTVT.

The chain recombines TRBV30 with TRBJ2-7; D gene ambiguous. Per germline, CDR1 GTSNPN and CDR2 SVGIG (reference sequence). This CDR3 is built from 12 residues. Trimming stripped 3 bases from V and 2 bases from J, with 8 bases between. The CDR3 coding sequence is TGTGCCTGGAGCGCAGGCCCCTACGAGCAGTACTTC. Protein product: CAWSAGPYEQYF.

This rearrangement joins TRBV19 to TRBJ2-7; perhaps D is TRBD1 or TRBD2 (5 bases each). V shed 4 bases and J shed 2 bases, with 18 bases lying between them. This CDR3 is built from 16 residues. Per the germline V gene, CDR1 is LNHDA and CDR2 is SQIVND (reference sequence). CDR3 bases: TGTGCCAGTAGTAGCGGAACCGGGACCCAGCCCTACGAGCAGTACTTC. This encodes CASSSGTGTQPYEQYF.

This clone was observed a single time. V usage is TRBV28 and J usage is TRBJ1-1; D remains ambiguous. Trimming shortened V by 5 bases and J by 0 bases, and 10 bases separated the two germline ends. Germline assignment: CDR1 MDHEN and CDR2 SYDVKM. This CDR3 has 14 residues. In DNA form, the CDR3 reads TGTGCCAGCAGTAGAGTGACCGTGAACACTGAAGCTTTCTTT. Encoded protein: CASSRVTVNTEAFF.

This rearrangement joins TRBV18 to TRBJ1-6; 12 positions match TRBD1. CDR3 length: 18 residues. With V trimmed by 3 bases and J by 4 bases, 7 bases remained unmatched. Germline-derived CDR1 and CDR2 are KGHSH and LQKENI. CDR3 loop: CASSPPGQGAIYNSPLHF. The CDR3 region has the DNA TGTGCCAGCTCACCTCCGGGACAGGGGGCAATTTATAATTCACCCCTCCACTTT.

This chain joins TRBV6-6 and TRBJ1-6, with unresolved D. The CDR3 has 11 amino acids. The V end lost 6 bases, the J end lost 10 bases, and 7 bases lay between the germline ends. CDR1 and CDR2 from the germline V gene are MNHNY and SVGAGI (reference sequence). CDR3 in DNA: TGTGCCAGCAGGCCCCCATCACCCCTCCACTTT. It yields the protein CASRPPSPLHF.

This chain links TRBV11-2 with TRBJ1-3; maybe TRBD1 (5 bases). V was clipped by 0 bases and J by 7 bases, with 13 bases between them. Germline values: CDR1 SGHAT, CDR2 FQNNGV. CDR3 length: 15 amino acids. CDR3 amino acids: CASSLETGRGNTIYF. The CDR3 nucleotides read TGTGCCAGCAGCTTAGAAACGGGAAGGGGTAACACCATATATTTT.

The chain carries TRBV5-1 and TRBJ2-4, with D possibly TRBD2 on 5 matching bases. From germline, CDR1 is SGHRS and CDR2 YFSETQ. This CDR3 is 14 amino acids long. V lost 1 base and J lost 7, with 12 bases in between. The CDR3 nucleotides read TGCGCCAGCAGCTTGACCCCCTCGGGGAACATTCAGTACTTC. This codes for CASSLTPSGNIQYF.

CDR3 loop: CAWSVGQAYEQYF. The CDR3 DNA follows: TGTGCCTGGAGTGTAGGCCAGGCCTACGAGCAGTACTTC. The V gene is TRBV30, the J gene TRBJ2-7, with no clear D. The V gene's germline CDR1 is GTSNPN and CDR2 SVGIG (reference sequence). The CDR3 consists of 13 residues. The ends were cut back, 0 bases at V and 2 bases at J, with 8 bases in the middle.

The chain combines TRBV7-9 with TRBJ1-1; no clear D. This CDR3 is built from 13 residues. The germline gives CDR1 SEHNR, CDR2 FQNEAQ (reference sequence). V was trimmed by 5 bases and J by 7 bases, leaving 14 bases between them. The CDR3, as DNA: TGTGCCAGCAGCCTCCGGCCTAATATTGAAGCTTTCTTT. Amino acid sequence: CASSLRPNIEAFF.

This sequence joins TRBV5-6 and TRBJ1-1; D is undetermined. The germline CDR1 and CDR2 sequences are SGHDT and YYEEEE. Deletions cut 4 bases from V and 1 base from J, with 11 bases between. The CDR3 runs 14 residues. This CDR3 is CASSPYYKNTEAFF. CDR3 DNA: TGTGCCAGCAGCCCTTATTACAAGAACACTGAAGCTTTCTTT.

The chain joins TRBV30 to TRBJ1-5; D is unresolved. The CDR3 has 13 residues. The germline CDR1 and CDR2 sequences are GTSNPN and SVGIG (reference sequence). The V end lost 2 bases, the J end lost 4 bases, and 9 bases lay between the germline ends. The CDR3 nucleotides are TGTGCCTGGAGTTCCACATCGAATCAGCCCCAGCATTTT. This encodes CAWSSTSNQPQHF.

The chain employs TRBV19 and TRBJ1-6; D gene ambiguous. The germline V gene has CDR1 LNHDA and CDR2 SQIVND (reference sequence). The CDR3 consists of 15 residues. V was cut by 0 bases and J by 6 bases, with 9 bases left in between. The CDR3 sequence is CASSIEGISNSPLHF. Here the CDR3 DNA reads TGTGCCAGTAGTATAGAGGGGATTAGTAATTCACCCCTCCACTTT. The full variable domain, with the rest looked up from reference TRBV19 and TRBJ1-6, is DGGITQSPKYLFRKEGQNVTLSCEQNLNHDAMYWYRQDPGQGLRLIYYSQIVNDFQKGDIAEGYSVSREKKESFPLTVTSAQKNPTAFYLCASSIEGISNSPLHFGNGTRLTVT.

The chain couples TRBV11-2 to TRBJ1-5; tentative D call: TRBD1 (6 bases). The V end lost 5 bases, the J end lost 7 bases, and 12 bases lay between the germline ends. Germline lookup yields CDR1 SGHAT and CDR2 FQNNGV. The CDR3 length is 13 residues. The CDR3 nucleotides read TGTGCCAGCAGCAAGGACAGCTTGCAGCCCCAGCATTTT. Translated: CASSKDSLQPQHF.

The chain couples TRBV2 to TRBJ2-5; TRBD2 might be the D (6 bases). V shed 5 bases and J shed 5 bases, with 15 bases lying between them. Germline CDR1 SNHLY, CDR2 FYNNEI. The CDR3 is 14 residues long. DNA for the CDR3: TGTGCCAGCAGTCCCCGGGGCGGAGGGGAGACCCAGTACTTC. Amino acid sequence: CASSPRGGGETQYF.

CDR3 DNA: TGTGCCAGCAGTGAAGAGGCAGGGTCTGCAGATACGCAGTATTTT. Residues: CASSEEAGSADTQYF. The chain uses TRBV2 and TRBJ2-3; weak D call: TRBD1 (5 bases). Trimming took 1 base from V and 4 from J, leaving 12 bases between them. CDR3 size: 15 residues. CDR1 is SNHLY and CDR2 is FYNNEI in the germline V gene.

This clone was seen ten or more times. The J gene is TRBJ1-6, the V gene TRBV7-9, with D uncertain. Deletions cut 1 base from V and 10 bases from J, with 8 bases between. Germline lookup yields CDR1 SEHNR and CDR2 FQNEAQ (reference sequence). The CDR3 loop spans 13 amino acids. CDR3 amino acids: CASSLEGNSPLHF. In nucleotides, the CDR3 is TGTGCCAGCAGCTTAGAAGGAAACTCACCCCTCCACTTT.

This chain connects TRBV19 to TRBJ1-5; D may be TRBD1 (5 bases). The ends were cut back, 3 bases at V and 5 bases at J, with 8 bases in the middle. Germline V CDR1 and CDR2: LNHDA, SQIVND (reference sequence). The CDR3 consists of 13 residues. The CDR3 protein is CASSIGGDQPQHF. Written as DNA, the CDR3 is TGTGCCAGTAGTATCGGGGGGGATCAGCCCCAGCATTTT.

This rearrangement joins TRBV11-2 to TRBJ2-7; 7 bases line up with TRBD1. Germline V lookup: CDR1 SGHAT, CDR2 FQNNGV. Trimming cost V 0 bases and J 3 bases; bases outside gene matches: 8. The CDR3 is made up of 16 amino acids. The DNA of the CDR3 is TGTGCCAGCAGCTTAGAAGCAGGGGGACATTACTACGAGCAGTACTTC. Its protein is CASSLEAGGHYYEQYF.

The chain combines TRBV7-9 with TRBJ1-4, with D unresolved. V was trimmed by 5 bases and J by 3 bases, leaving 10 bases between them. There are 14 residues in the CDR3. CDR1 SEHNR and CDR2 FQNEAQ come from the germline V gene (reference sequence). The CDR3 sequence is CASSVLLANEKLFF. The CDR3 DNA is TGTGCCAGCAGCGTCTTATTGGCTAATGAAAAACTGTTTTTT.

The chain employs TRBV5-1 and TRBJ1-1, with D uncertain. The CDR3 is made up of 14 amino acids. Per the germline V gene, CDR1 is SGHRS and CDR2 is YFSETQ. Trimming cost V 0 bases and J 1 base, with 7 bases left between them. CDR3 in DNA: TGCGCCAGCAGCTTGGCGTGGGGGAACACTGAAGCTTTCTTT. This codes for CASSLAWGNTEAFF.

This clone is a singleton in its sample. This rearrangement joins TRBV2 to TRBJ2-7, with 12 bases identical to TRBD1. Germline CDR1 SNHLY, CDR2 FYNNEI. This CDR3 is built from 12 residues. The V and J ends lost 11 bases and 6 bases, in that order; junction bases with no gene match: 5. The CDR3 region has the DNA TGTGCCGGCGGGACAGGGGGCTTCGAGCAGTACTTC. Translated, it gives CAGGTGGFEQYF.

In its sample, this clone was seen a few times. The chain joins TRBV7-2 to TRBJ1-6; D uncertain. V lost 6 bases and J 2 bases, leaving 5 bases between the germline ends. Germline V CDR1 and CDR2: SGHTA, FQGNSA. The length of the CDR3 is 13 residues. CDR3 amino acids: CASREAYNSPLHF. CDR3 nucleotides: TGTGCCAGCAGGGAGGCCTATAATTCACCCCTCCACTTT.

This rearrangement joins TRBV5-1 to TRBJ1-1; 8 nucleotides align to TRBD1. CDR3 size: 14 residues. The V segment lost 0 bases and the J segment 6 bases; nucleotides outside the gene matches: 4. Per the germline V gene, CDR1 is SGHRS and CDR2 is YFSETQ. CDR3 protein: CASSLVGQGSEAFF. The CDR3 DNA sequence: TGCGCCAGCAGCTTGGTCGGACAGGGCTCTGAAGCTTTCTTT.

The rearrangement joins TRBV18 to TRBJ1-2, with D hard to call. V lost 0 bases, J lost 4 bases, and 9 bases lay in between. Germline V lookup: CDR1 KGHSH, CDR2 LQKENI. CDR3 length: 14 amino acids. The CDR3 loop reads CASSPPNLPYGYTF. The CDR3 nucleotides are TGTGCCAGCTCACCACCGAACCTGCCCTATGGCTACACCTTC.

V usage is TRBV10-3 and J usage is TRBJ2-2; TRBD2 agrees at 7 bases. V was clipped by 10 bases and J by 5 bases; unmatched bases: 10. The CDR3 length is 14 residues. CDR1 is ENHRY and CDR2 is SYGVKD in the germline V gene. CDR3 loop: CATRGGGSTGELFF. The CDR3 DNA reads TGTGCCACCCGGGGCGGGGGAAGTACCGGGGAGCTGTTTTTT.

Here the CDR3 reads CASSLNLPGELFF. DNA of the CDR3: TGTGCCAGCAGCTTGAATTTACCCGGGGAGCTGTTTTTT. V gene TRBV11-1 combines with J gene TRBJ2-2; no reliable D call. Germline loops: CDR1 SGHAT, CDR2 FQDESV (reference sequence). The CDR3 has 13 amino acids. Trimming shortened V by 3 bases and J by 6 bases, and 8 bases separated the two germline ends. The full variable domain, with the rest looked up from reference TRBV11-1 and TRBJ2-2, is EAEVAQSPRYKITEKSQAVAFWCDPISGHATLYWYRQILGQGPELLVQFQDESVVDDSQLPKDRFSAERLKGVDSTLKIQPAELGDSAMYLCASSLNLPGELFFGEGSRLTVL.

This clone was seen a handful of times. The V and J genes are TRBV5-6 and TRBJ2-5; tentative D call: TRBD1 (6 bases). Germline values: CDR1 SGHDT, CDR2 YYEEEE. The length of the CDR3 is 14 residues. V gave up 1 base and J gave up 7 bases, with 14 bases separating them. The CDR3 is CASSLPRGVGTQYF. The CDR3 DNA reads TGTGCCAGCAGCTTGCCCAGGGGAGTAGGGACCCAGTACTTC.